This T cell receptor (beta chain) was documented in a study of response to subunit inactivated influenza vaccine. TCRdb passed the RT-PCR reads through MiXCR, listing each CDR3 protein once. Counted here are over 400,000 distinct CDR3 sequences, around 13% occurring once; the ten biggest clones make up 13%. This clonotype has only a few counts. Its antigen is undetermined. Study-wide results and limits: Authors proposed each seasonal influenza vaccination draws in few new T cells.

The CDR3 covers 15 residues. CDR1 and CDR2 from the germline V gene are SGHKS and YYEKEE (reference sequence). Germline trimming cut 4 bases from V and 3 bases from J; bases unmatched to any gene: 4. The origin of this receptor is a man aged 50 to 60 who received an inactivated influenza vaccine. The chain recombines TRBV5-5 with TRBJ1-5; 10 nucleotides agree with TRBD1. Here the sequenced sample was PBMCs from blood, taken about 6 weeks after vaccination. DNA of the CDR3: TGTGCCAGCAGCCGGACAGGGGGTATCAATCAGCCCCAGCATTTT. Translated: CASSRTGGINQPQHF.